This TCR beta chain was captured by sequencing in a study of CD8 T cells in ankylosing spondylitis. Whole-study results and caveats: A TCR beta motif of several highly homologous variants seemed to mark ankylosing spondylitis blood. Earlier studies detected some motif variants in reactive arthritis synovial fluid and blood.

MiXCR, applied by TCRdb to the 5' RACE reads, yields one record per CDR3 protein. The profile shows 250,000 to 300,000 distinct CDR3 sequences, around 18% of them singletons. As to this clonotype: Its matching antigen is unknown.

CDR1 is SNHLY and CDR2 is FYNNEI in the germline V gene. The V and J ends lost 4 bases and 6 bases respectively, with 17 bases between them. CDR3 size: 15 residues. The V call is TRBV2, the J call TRBJ2-3; possibly TRBD1 for D (6 bases). Sequenced: blood, either unsorted or a sorted T cell fraction (not recorded which). This clonotype was obtained from a male donor with ankylosing spondylitis or in good health (not recorded which). Written as DNA, the CDR3 is TGTGCCAGCAGTGGAAAGCAGGGGCCAGGGGATACGCAGTATTTT. Its translation: CASSGKQGPGDTQYF.